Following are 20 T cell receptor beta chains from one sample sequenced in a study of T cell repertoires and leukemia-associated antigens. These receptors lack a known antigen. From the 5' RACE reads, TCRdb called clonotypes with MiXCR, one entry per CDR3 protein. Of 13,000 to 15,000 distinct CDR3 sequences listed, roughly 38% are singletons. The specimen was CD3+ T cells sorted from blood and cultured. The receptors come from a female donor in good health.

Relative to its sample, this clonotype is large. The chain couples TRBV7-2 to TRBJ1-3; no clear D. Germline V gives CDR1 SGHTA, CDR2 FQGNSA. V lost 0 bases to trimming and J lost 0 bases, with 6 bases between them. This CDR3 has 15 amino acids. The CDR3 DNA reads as TGTGCCAGCAGCTTAGCCGGCAGCTCTGGAAACACCATATATTTT. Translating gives CASSLAGSSGNTIYF.

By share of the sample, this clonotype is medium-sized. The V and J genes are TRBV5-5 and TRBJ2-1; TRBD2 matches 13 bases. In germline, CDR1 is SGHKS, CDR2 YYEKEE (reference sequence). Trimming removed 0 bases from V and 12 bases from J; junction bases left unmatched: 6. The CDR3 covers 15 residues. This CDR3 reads CASSLGLAGGPGQFF. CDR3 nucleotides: TGTGCCAGCAGCTTGGGACTAGCGGGAGGCCCCGGGCAGTTCTTC. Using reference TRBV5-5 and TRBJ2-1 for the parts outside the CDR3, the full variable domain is DAGVTQSPTHLIKTRGQQVTLRCSPISGHKSVSWYQQVLGQGPQFIFQYYEKEERGRGNFPDRFSARQFPNYSSELNVNALLLGDSALYLCASSLGLAGGPGQFFGPGTRLTVL.

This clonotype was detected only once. CDR3 residues: CASSLEQGYF. CDR3 in DNA: TGCGCCAGCAGCTTGGAACAGGGTTACTTC. This chain uses TRBV5-1 with TRBJ2-4, with D possibly TRBD1 on 6 matching bases. The CDR3 totals 10 residues. Between the trimmed V and J ends, which lost 0 bases and 16 bases, there was a span of 8 bases. The germline CDR1 and CDR2 sequences are SGHRS and YFSETQ.

CDR3 amino acids: CSARGGLAVYQETQYF. The CDR3 DNA follows: TGCAGTGCTAGGGGGGGACTAGCGGTGTACCAAGAGACCCAGTACTTC. The chain employs TRBV20-1 and TRBJ2-5; 11 nucleotides align to TRBD2. Germline loops: CDR1 DFQATT, CDR2 SNEGSKA (reference sequence). The CDR3 runs to 16 residues. The J segment lost 0 bases and the V segment lost 3 bases, leaving 6 bases of the junction unmatched.

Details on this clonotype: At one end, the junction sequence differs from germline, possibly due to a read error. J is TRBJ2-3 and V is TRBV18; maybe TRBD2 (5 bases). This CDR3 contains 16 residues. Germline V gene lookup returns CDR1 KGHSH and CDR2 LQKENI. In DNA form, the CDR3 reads TGTGCCAGCGCACCAAGTCGGCGGGTGGGCACAGATACGCAGTATTTT. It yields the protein CASAPSRRVGTDTQYF. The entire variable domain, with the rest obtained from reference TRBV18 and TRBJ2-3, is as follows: NAGVMQNPRHLVRRRGQEARLRCSPMKGHSHVYWYRQLPEEGLKFMVYLQKENIIDESGMPKERFSAEFPKEGPSILRIQQVVRGDSAAYFCASAPSRRVGTDTQYFGPGTRLTVL.

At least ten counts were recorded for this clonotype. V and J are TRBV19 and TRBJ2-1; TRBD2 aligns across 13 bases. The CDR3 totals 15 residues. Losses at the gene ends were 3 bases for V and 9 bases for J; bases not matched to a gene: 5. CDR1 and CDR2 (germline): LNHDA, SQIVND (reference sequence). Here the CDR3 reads CASSMGTSGKGEQFF. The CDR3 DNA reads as TGTGCCAGTAGTATGGGGACTAGCGGGAAAGGTGAGCAGTTCTTC.

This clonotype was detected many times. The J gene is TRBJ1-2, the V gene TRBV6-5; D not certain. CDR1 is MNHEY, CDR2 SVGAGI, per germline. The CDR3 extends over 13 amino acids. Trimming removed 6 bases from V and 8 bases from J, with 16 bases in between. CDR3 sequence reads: CASRRGALGGYTF. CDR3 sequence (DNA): TGTGCCAGCAGACGGGGAGCCCTTGGGGGCTACACCTTC.

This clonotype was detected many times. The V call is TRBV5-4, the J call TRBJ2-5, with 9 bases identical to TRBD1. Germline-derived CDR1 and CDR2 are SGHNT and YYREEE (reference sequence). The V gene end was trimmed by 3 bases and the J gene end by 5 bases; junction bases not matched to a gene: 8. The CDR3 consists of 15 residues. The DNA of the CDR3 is TGTGCCAGCAGCTGGGATGGGGACAGGGCGGAGACCCAGTACTTC. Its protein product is CASSWDGDRAETQYF.

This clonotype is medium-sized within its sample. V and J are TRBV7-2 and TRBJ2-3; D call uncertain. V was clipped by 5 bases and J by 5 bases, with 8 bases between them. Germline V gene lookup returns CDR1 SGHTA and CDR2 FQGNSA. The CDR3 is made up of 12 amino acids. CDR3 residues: CASSAQLDTQYF. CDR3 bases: TGTGCCAGCAGCGCCCAGCTAGATACGCAGTATTTT.

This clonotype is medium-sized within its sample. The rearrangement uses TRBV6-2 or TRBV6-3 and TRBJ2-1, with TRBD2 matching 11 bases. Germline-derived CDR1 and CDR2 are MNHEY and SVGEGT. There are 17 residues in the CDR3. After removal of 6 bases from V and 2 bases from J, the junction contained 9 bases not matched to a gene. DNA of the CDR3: TGTGCCAGCAGAACTACCATGGGACTAGCGGCCTACAATGAGCAGTTCTTC. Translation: CASRTTMGLAAYNEQFF.

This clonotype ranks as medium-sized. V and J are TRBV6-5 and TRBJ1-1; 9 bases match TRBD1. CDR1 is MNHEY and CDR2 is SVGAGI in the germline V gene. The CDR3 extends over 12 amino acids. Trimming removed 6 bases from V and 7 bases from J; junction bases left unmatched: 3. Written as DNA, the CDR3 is TGTGCCAGCAGACCGGACAGGGGTGAAGCTTTCTTT. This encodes CASRPDRGEAFF.

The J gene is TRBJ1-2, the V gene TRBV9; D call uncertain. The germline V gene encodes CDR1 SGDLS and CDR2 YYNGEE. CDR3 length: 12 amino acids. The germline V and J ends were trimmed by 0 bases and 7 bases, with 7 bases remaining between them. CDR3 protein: CASSVDEIGYTF. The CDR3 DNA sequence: TGTGCCAGCAGCGTAGATGAGATTGGCTACACCTTC.

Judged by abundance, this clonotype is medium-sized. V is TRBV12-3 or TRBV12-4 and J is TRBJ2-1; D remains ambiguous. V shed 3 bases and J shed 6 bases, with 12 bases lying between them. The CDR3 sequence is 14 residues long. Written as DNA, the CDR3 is TGTGCCAGCAGTTTGAGGAGTCTGGTCAATGAGCAGTTCTTC. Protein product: CASSLRSLVNEQFF.

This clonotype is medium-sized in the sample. CDR3 in amino acids: CATSDFFRGREETQYF. The CDR3 nucleotides are TGTGCCACCAGTGATTTTTTCAGGGGAAGGGAAGAGACCCAGTACTTC. V is TRBV24-1 and J is TRBJ2-5, with D possibly being TRBD1 (6 bases). The CDR3 has 16 residues. Germline CDR1 and CDR2: KGHDR and SFDVKD. Trimming removed 1 base from V and 3 bases from J, with 14 bases in between.

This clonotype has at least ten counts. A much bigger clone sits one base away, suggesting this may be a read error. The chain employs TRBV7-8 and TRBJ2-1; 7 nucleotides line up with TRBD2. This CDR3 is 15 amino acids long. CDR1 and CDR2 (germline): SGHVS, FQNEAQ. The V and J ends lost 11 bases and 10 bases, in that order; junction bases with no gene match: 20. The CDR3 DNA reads TGTGCCGATGCTGAATTGGGGGAGGGTTACGGCGAGCAGTTCTTC. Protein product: CADAELGEGYGEQFF.

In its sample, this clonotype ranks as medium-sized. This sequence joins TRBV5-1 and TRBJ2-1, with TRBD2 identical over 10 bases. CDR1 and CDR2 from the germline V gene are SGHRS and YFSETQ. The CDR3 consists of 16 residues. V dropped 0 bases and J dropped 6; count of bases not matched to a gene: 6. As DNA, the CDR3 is TGCGCCAGCAGCTTGGCCGCGACTAGCGGGTTCAATGAGCAGTTCTTC. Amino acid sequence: CASSLAATSGFNEQFF.

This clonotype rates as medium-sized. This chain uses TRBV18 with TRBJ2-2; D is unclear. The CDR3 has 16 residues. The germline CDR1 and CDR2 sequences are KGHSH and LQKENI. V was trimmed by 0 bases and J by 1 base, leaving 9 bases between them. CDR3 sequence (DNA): TGTGCCAGCTCACCACCTTCCGCAGGGAACACCGGGGAGCTGTTTTTT. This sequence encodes CASSPPSAGNTGELFF.

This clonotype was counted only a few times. CDR3 loop: CASSLQGNGYTF. CDR3 in DNA: TGCGCCAGCAGCTTACAGGGTAATGGCTACACCTTC. This rearrangement joins TRBV5-1 to TRBJ1-2; D might be TRBD1 (6 bases). The ends were cut back, 2 bases at V and 6 bases at J, with 8 bases in the middle. Germline V gene lookup returns CDR1 SGHRS and CDR2 YFSETQ. The CDR3 is made up of 12 amino acids.

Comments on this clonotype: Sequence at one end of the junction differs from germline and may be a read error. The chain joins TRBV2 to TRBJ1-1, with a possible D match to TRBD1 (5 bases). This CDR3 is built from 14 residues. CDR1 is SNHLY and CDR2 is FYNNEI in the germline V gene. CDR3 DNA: TGTGCCAGCAGTGATAATCCGGGAGGGGCTGAAGCTCTCTTT. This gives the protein CASSDNPGGAEALF.

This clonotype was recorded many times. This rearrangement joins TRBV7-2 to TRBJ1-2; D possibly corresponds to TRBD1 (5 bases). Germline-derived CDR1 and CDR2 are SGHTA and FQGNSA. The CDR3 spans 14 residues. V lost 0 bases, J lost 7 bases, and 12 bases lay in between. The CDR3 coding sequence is TGTGCCAGCAGCTTAGCCATCAGGGCTGGTGGCTACACCTTC. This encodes CASSLAIRAGGYTF.